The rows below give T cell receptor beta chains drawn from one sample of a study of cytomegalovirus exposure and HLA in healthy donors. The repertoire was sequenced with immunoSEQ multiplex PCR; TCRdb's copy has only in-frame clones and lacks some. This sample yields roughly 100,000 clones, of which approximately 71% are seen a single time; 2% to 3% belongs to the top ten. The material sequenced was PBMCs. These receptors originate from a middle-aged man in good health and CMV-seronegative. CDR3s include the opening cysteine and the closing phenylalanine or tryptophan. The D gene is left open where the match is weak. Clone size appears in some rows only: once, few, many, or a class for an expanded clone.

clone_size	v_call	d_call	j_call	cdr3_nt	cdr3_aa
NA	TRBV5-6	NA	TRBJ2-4	TGTGCCAGCAGCTTGTGGGCCGCCTCGGACATTCAGTACTTC	CASSLWAASDIQYF
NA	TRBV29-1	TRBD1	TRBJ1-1	TGCAGCGTACGAACAGGGGGAGAAGCTTTCTTT	CSVRTGGEAFF
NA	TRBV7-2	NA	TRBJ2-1	TGTGCCAGCAGCTTAGAGGGCGGGTACAATGAGCAGTTCTTC	CASSLEGGYNEQFF
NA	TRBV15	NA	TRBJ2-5	TGTGCCACCAGCAGGGCAATAATGGAGACCCAGTACTTC	CATSRAIMETQYF
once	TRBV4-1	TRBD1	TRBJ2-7	TGCGCCAGCAGCCAAGAAAGGGACAGTTCCTACGAGCAGTACTTC	CASSQERDSSYEQYF
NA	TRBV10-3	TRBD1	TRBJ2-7	TGTGCCATCAGCGGGACAGGGACCCACGAGCAGTACTTC	CAISGTGTHEQYF
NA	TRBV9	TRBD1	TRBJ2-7	TGTGCCAGCAGCCCGCGCGCAGGGGGCTCCTACGAGCAGTACTTC	CASSPRAGGSYEQYF
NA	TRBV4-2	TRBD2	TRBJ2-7	TGTGCCAGCAGCCAAGAATTAGCGGGGGCCGCCTACGAGCAGTACTTC	CASSQELAGAAYEQYF
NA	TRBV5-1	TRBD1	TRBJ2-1	TGCGCCAGCAGCTGGACAGGGTCACGCCCCTACAATGAGCAGTTCTTC	CASSWTGSRPYNEQFF
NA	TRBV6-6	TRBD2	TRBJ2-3	TGTGCCAGCAGTTATCCAGCGGGGCCTAGCACAGATACGCAGTATTTT	CASSYPAGPSTDTQYF
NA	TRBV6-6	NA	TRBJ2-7	TGTGCCAGCAGTTACGGGACTGCCACCTACGAGCAGTACTTC	CASSYGTATYEQYF
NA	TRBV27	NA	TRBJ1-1	TGTGCCAGCAATCGTCAGGGAGGGAACACTGAAGCTTTCTTT	CASNRQGGNTEAFF
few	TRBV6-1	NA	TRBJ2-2	TGTGCCAGCACCCCTCTCCTGGGGCACACCGGGGAGCTGTTTTTT	CASTPLLGHTGELFF
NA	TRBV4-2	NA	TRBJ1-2	TGTGCCAGCAGCCTGGGGGGTAATACCTTAAACTATGGCTACACCTTC	CASSLGGNTLNYGYTF
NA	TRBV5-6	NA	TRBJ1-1	TGTGCCAGCAGCTTGAGCCCCAGGGTGGGCACTGAAGCTTTCTTT	CASSLSPRVGTEAFF
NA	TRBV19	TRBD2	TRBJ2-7	TGTGCCAGTAGCCCAACTAGCGGGGTCTCCTACGAGCAGTACTTC	CASSPTSGVSYEQYF
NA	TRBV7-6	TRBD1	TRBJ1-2	TGTGCCAGCAGCCCTGGACAGGGCAACTATGGCTACACCTTC	CASSPGQGNYGYTF
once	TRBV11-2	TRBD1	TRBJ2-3	TGTGCCAGCAGCACAGACAGGGGCCGCACAGATACGCAGTATTTT	CASSTDRGRTDTQYF
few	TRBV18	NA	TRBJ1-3	TGTGCCAGCTCACCACTGGACACCAACTCTGGAAACACCATATATTTT	CASSPLDTNSGNTIYF
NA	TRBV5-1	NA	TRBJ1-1	TGCGCCAGCAGCTCATCCCCCCGATCGGACACTGAAGCTTTCTTT	CASSSSPRSDTEAFF
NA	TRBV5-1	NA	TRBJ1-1	TGCGCCAGCAGCTTCACTGATCTTCAAGCGGACACTGAAGCTTTCTTT	CASSFTDLQADTEAFF
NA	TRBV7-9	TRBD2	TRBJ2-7	TGTGCCAGCAGCTCTGGGACTAGCGGGGGGAAAGCGTCCTACGAGCAGTACTTC	CASSSGTSGGKASYEQYF
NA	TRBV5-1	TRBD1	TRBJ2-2	TGCGCCAGCAGCTCTGGACAGGGGGCGAACACCGGGGAGCTGTTTTTT	CASSSGQGANTGELFF
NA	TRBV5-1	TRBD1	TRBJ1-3	TGCGCCAGCAGCGCCCAGACAGGGGTCGGAAACACCATATATTTT	CASSAQTGVGNTIYF
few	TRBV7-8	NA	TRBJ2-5	TGTGCCAGCAGCTTATTGACAGTCCAAGAGACCCAGTACTTC	CASSLLTVQETQYF
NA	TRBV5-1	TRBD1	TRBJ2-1	TGCGCCAGCAGCCCATGGACAGGGATGTACAATGAGCAGTTCTTC	CASSPWTGMYNEQFF
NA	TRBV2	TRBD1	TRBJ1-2	TGTGCCAGCAGCCTCTCAGGGGGCAGCTCTAACTATGGCTACACCTTC	CASSLSGGSSNYGYTF
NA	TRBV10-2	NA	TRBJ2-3	TGCGCCAGCAGTGCTAGCACAGATACGCAGTATTTT	CASSASTDTQYF
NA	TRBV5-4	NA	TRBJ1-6	TGTGCCAGCAGCTTGACAGGGAGGGCACCCCTCCACTTT	CASSLTGRAPLHF
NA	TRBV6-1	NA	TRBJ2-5	TGTGCCAGCAGTGAGACTAGGGTTACCCAGTACTTC	CASSETRVTQYF
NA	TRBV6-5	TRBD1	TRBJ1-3	TGTGCCAGCATCCGGGACAGGGCTGGAAACACCATATATTTT	CASIRDRAGNTIYF
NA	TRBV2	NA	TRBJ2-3	TGTGCCAGCAGGGCACCTGTTTCCACAGATACGCAGTATTTT	CASRAPVSTDTQYF
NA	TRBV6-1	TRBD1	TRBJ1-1	TGTGCCAGCAGTGTGGACAGGCGCATAAACACTGAAGCTTTCTTT	CASSVDRRINTEAFF
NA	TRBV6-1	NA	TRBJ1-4	TGTGCCAGCAGTGAAGGCGGGGGCGGTGAAAAACTGTTTTTT	CASSEGGGGEKLFF
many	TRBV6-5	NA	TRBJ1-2	TGTGCCAGCAGTTACGCCAGGGGCGAAAACTATGGCTACACCTTC	CASSYARGENYGYTF
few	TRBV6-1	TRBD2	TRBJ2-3	TGTGCCAGCAGCTATACTAGCGGGGGAGTAGATACGCAGTATTTT	CASSYTSGGVDTQYF
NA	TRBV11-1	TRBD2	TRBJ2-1	TGTGCCAGCAGTTGGACTAGCGGGGGGGGTAACAATGAGCAGTTCTTC	CASSWTSGGGNNEQFF
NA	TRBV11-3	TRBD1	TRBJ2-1	TGTGCCAGCAGCTTGACCGGGACAGGGGGCAATGAGCAGTTCTTC	CASSLTGTGGNEQFF
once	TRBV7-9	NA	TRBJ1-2	TGTGCCAGCAGCCCAGAGGGCGGCTTCATCATCAACTTCGCGGGGGGCTACACCTTC	CASSPEGGFIINFAGGYTF
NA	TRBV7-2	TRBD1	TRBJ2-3	TGTGCCAGCAGCAAGCAGACAGGGCCCGGAGCAGATACGCAGTATTTT	CASSKQTGPGADTQYF